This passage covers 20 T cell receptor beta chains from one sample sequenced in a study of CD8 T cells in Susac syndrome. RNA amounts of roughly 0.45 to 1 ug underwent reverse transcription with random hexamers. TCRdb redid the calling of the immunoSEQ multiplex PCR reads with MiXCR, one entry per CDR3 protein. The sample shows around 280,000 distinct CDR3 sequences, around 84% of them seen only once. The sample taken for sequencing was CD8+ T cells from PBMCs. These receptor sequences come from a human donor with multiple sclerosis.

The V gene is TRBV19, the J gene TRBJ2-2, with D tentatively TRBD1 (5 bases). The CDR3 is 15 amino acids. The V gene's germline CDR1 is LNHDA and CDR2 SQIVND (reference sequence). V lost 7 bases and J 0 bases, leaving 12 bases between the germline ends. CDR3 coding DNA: TGTGCCAGTAAATGGGGCGCAGCGAACACCGGGGAGCTGTTTTTT. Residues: CASKWGAANTGELFF. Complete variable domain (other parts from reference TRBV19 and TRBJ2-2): DGGITQSPKYLFRKEGQNVTLSCEQNLNHDAMYWYRQDPGQGLRLIYYSQIVNDFQKGDIAEGYSVSREKKESFPLTVTSAQKNPTAFYLCASKWGAANTGELFFGEGSRLTVL.

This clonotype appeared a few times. This chain's CDR3 is CASSVGTGNYEQYF. Written as DNA, the CDR3 is TGTGCCAGCAGTGTGGGGACAGGTAACTACGAGCAGTACTTC. This chain connects TRBV27 to TRBJ2-7, with TRBD1 identical over 8 bases. The CDR3 runs 14 residues. V dropped 5 bases and J dropped 3; count of bases not matched to a gene: 6. Germline CDR1 reads MNHEY; CDR2 reads SMNVEV (reference sequence).

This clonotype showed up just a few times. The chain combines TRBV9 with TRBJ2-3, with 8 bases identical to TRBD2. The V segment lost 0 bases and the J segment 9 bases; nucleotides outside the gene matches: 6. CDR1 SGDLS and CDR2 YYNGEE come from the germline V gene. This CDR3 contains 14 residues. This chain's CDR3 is CASSVAGGGKTQYF. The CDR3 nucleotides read TGTGCCAGCAGCGTAGCCGGGGGGGGAAAAACGCAGTATTTT.

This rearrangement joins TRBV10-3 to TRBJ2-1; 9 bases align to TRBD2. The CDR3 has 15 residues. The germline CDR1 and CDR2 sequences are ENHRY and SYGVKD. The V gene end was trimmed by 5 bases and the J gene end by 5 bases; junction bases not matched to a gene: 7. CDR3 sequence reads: CAISRSGRSDNEQFF. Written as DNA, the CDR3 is TGTGCCATCAGTCGGAGCGGGAGGTCTGACAATGAGCAGTTCTTC.

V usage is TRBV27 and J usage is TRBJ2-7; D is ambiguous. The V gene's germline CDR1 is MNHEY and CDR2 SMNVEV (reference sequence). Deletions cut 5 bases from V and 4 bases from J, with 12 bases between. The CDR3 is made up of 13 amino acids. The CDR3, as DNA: TGTGCCAGCAGTCCCCCTTCAAGATACGAGCAGTACTTC. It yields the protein CASSPPSRYEQYF.

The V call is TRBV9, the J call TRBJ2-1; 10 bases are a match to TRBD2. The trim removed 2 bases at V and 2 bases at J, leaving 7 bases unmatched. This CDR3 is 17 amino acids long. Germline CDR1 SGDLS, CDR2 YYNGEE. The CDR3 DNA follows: TGTGCCAGCAGCGTGGGGGAGACTAGCGGGCCCTACAATGAGCAGTTCTTC. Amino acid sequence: CASSVGETSGPYNEQFF. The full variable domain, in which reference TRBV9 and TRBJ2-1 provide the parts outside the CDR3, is DSGVTQTPKHLITATGQRVTLRCSPRSGDLSVYWYQQSLDQGLQFLIQYYNGEERAKGNILERFSAQQFPDLHSELNLSSLELGDSALYFCASSVGETSGPYNEQFFGPGTRLTVL.

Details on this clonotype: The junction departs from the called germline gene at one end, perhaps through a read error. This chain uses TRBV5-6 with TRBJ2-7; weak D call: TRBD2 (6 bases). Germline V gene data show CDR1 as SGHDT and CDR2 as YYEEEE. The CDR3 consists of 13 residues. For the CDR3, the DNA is TGTGCCAGCAGCTTCTGGCAGGACTACGGGCAGTACTTC. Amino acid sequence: CASSFWQDYGQYF.

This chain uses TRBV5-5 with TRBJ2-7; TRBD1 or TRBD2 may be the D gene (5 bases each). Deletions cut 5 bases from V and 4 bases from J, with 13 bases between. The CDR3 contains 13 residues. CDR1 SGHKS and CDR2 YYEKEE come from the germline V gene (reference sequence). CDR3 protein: CASRNTWGYEQYF. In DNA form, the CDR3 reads TGTGCCAGCAGAAACACCTGGGGGTACGAGCAGTACTTC.

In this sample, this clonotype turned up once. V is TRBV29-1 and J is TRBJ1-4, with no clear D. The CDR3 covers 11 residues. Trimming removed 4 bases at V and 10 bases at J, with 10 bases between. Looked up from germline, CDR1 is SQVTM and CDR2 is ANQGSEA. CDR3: CSVVLSVKLFF. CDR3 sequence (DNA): TGCAGCGTTGTCCTCAGTGTAAAACTGTTTTTT.

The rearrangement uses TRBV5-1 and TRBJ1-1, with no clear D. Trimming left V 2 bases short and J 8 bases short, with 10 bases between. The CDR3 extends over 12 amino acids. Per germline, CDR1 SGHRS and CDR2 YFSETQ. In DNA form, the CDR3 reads TGCGCCAGCAGCTTCGGCCGCGGAGAAGCTTTCTTT. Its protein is CASSFGRGEAFF.

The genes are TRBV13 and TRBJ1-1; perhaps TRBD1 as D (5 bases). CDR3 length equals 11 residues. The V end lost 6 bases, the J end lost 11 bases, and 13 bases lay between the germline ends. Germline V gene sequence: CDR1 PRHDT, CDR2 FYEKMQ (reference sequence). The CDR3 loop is CASRQQEGAFF. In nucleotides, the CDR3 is TGTGCCAGCAGGCAACAAGAGGGGGCTTTCTTT.

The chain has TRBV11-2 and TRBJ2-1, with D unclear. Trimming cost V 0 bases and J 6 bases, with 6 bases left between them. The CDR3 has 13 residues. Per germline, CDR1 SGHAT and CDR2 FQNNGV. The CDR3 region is CASSLDAPNEQFF. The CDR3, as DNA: TGTGCCAGCAGCTTAGACGCACCCAATGAGCAGTTCTTC.

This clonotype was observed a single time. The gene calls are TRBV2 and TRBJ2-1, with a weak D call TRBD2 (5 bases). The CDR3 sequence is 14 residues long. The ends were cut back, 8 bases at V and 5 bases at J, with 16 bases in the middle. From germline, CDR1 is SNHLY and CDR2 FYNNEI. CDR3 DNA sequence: TGTGCCAGCTCCGGAATAGGACTCCACAATGAGCAGTTCTTC. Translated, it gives CASSGIGLHNEQFF.

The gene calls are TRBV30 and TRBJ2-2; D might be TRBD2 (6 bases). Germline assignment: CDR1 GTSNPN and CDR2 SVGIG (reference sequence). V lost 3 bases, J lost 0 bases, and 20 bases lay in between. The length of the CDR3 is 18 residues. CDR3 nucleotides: TGTGCCTGGAGCTCAGTCCGGGAGAGTCCGGCGAACACCGGGGAGCTGTTTTTT. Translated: CAWSSVRESPANTGELFF.

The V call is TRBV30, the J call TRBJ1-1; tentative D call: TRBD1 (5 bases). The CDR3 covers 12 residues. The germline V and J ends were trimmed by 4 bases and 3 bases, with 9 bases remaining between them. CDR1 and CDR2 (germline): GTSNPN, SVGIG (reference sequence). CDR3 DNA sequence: TGTGCCTGGACGCAGGGATACACTGAAGCTTTCTTT. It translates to CAWTQGYTEAFF.

CDR3 protein: CASRTGTHSSYEQYF. CDR3 sequence (DNA): TGTGCCAGCAGAACCGGGACCCATAGCTCCTACGAGCAGTACTTC. The J gene is TRBJ2-7, the V gene TRBV27; D may match TRBD1 or TRBD2 (5 bases each). CDR1 is MNHEY and CDR2 is SMNVEV in the germline V gene (reference sequence). The CDR3 has 15 residues. The V and J ends lost 6 bases and 0 bases respectively, with 15 bases between them.

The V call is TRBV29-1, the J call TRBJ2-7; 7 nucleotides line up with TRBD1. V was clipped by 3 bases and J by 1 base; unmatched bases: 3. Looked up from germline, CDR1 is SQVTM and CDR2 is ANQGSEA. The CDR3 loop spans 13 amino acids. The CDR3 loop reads CSVEDRTSYEQYF. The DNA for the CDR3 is TGCAGCGTTGAGGACAGGACTTCCTACGAGCAGTACTTC.

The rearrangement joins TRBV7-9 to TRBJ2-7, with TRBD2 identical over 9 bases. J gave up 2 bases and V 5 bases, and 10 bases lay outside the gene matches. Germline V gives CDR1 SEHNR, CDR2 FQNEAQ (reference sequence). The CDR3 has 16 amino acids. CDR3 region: CASSPRGSGSPYEQYF. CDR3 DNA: TGTGCCAGCAGCCCTCGAGGTAGCGGGAGCCCCTACGAGCAGTACTTC.

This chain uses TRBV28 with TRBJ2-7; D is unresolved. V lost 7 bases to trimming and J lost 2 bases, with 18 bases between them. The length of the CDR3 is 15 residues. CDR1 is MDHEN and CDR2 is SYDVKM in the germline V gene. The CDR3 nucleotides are TGTGCCAGCACCGCGCTCCAAGCCCTTACCTACGAGCAGTACTTC. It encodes CASTALQALTYEQYF. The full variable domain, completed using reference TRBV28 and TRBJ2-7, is DVKVTQSSRYLVKRTGEKVFLECVQDMDHENMFWYRQDPGLGLRLIYFSYDVKMKEKGDIPEGYSVSREKKERFSLILESASTNQTSMYLCASTALQALTYEQYFGPGTRLTVT.

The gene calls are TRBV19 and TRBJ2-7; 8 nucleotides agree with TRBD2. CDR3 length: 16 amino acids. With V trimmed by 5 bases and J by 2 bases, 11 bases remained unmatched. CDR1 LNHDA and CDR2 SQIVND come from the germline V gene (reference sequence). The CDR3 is CASSPRDSGIPYEQYF. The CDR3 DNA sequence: TGTGCCAGTAGTCCCCGGGATAGCGGGATCCCCTACGAGCAGTACTTC.